Described below is a single TCR beta chain sequence and its context. The antigen it binds to is not known. The input lacks base qualities; no much larger clone sits a single base away. In the germline V gene, CDR1 corresponds to KGHSH and CDR2 to LQKENI. The CDR3 starts with the cysteine, ends with the phenylalanine, and has 15 residues. This entry keeps only the CDR3 DNA: 45 bases, framed from base 1. Relative to germline, V is missing 5 bases and J is missing 5 bases, with 6 bases of the junction outside any gene match. FACS was used to sort naive T cells as CD45RA+ cells and memory T cells as CD45RO+ CD4+ or CD8+ cells. The T cells used for TCR sequencing were obtained from two healthy control subjects. For the mixed lymphocyte reactions, sorted T cell subsets left unstimulated acted as baseline controls. Genomic DNA was extracted with the Qiagen DNeasy Blood & Tissue Kit. The data belong to a study of regulatory dendritic cells for organ transplantation (dated by TCRdb to about 2017). Broadly, across the study: The TCRbeta repertoires of sorted naive and memory CD4+ and CD8+ T cells were sequenced before and after allostimulation with regulatory or mature dendritic cells.

Multiplexed two-step PCR with Vbeta-specific forward primers and Jbeta-specific reverse primers was used to amplify TCRbeta CDR3 regions. The TCRbeta libraries were sequenced on an Illumina instrument via the immunoSEQ service. On the study's bioinformatics: IMGT annotation was used to assign V, D and J genes, and synthetic CDR3 analogues were used to correct counts for multiplex PCR bias. In the immunoSEQ Analyzer, repertoire clonality was calculated as one minus normalized Shannon entropy. Clonal expansion was defined using Fisher's exact test with Benjamini-Hochberg false discovery rate control and a two-tailed threshold of P<0.01. TCRdb took over this immuneACCESS table, retaining in-frame rearrangements with V and J assigned. Such tables are incomplete; in checked studies, under half of the missing clones stem from an unresolved V gene, and the remainder is unexplained. V and J calls and clone size are copied from that table; D and trimming were computed from the DNA. The sample records around 20,000 clones, 74% of which are singletons. The leading ten clones occupy approximately 0.9% of the sample.

Broad study findings and their caveats: Expansion of memory CD8+ clones was induced by allostimulation in both subjects, but more limited expansion appeared to be induced by regulatory dendritic cells than by mature dendritic cells. Only two subjects were sequenced, and the authors noted considerable between-individual heterogeneity in the alloreactive memory CD8+ T cell pool. Repertoires were highly diverse in naive CD4+ and CD8+ T cells, less diverse in memory cells, and most oligoclonal in memory CD8+ cells. Among the resting subsets, memory CD8+ T cells contained the most alloreactive TCR clonotypes.

This TCR was recovered from a human donor in good health. The sequence links TRBV18 to TRBJ2-1, with 10 bases aligning to TRBD2. Sequencing was performed on memory CD4+ T cells from blood. The sample's cell subset or site label, in plain terms: CD45RO+ memory T cells. The CDR3 here reads CASSGGLAADNEQFF. The bases are TGTGCCAGCTCAGGAGGACTAGCGGCGGACAATGAGCAGTTCTTC. The CDR3, completed at both ends by the reference TRBV18 and TRBJ2-1 genes, gives the full variable domain NAGVMQNPRHLVRRRGQEARLRCSPMKGHSHVYWYRQLPEEGLKFMVYLQKENIIDESGMPKERFSAEFPKEGPSILRIQQVVRGDSAAYFCASSGGLAADNEQFFGPGTRLTVL.